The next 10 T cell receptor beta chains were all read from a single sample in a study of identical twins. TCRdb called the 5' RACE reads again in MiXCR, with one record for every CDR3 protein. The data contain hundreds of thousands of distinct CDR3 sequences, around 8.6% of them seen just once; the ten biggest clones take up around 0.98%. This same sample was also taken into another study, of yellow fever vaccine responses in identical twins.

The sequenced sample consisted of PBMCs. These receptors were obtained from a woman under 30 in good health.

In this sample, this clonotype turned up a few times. The CDR3 here is CASSGDGKNTGELFF. The CDR3 DNA reads TGCGCCAGCAGCGGAGATGGGAAGAACACCGGGGAGCTGTTTTTT. This chain joins TRBV5-1 and TRBJ2-2; D is uncertain. Germline V lookup: CDR1 SGHRS, CDR2 YFSETQ. Trimming removed 4 bases from V and 1 base from J, with 11 bases in between. The CDR3 has 15 residues.

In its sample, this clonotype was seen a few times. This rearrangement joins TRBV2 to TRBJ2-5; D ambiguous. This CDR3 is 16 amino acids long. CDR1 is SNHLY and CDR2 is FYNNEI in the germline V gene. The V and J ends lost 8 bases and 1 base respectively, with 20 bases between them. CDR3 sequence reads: CASLRSPGGVQETQYF. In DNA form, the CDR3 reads TGTGCCAGCCTCCGGTCGCCAGGTGGTGTCCAAGAGACCCAGTACTTC.

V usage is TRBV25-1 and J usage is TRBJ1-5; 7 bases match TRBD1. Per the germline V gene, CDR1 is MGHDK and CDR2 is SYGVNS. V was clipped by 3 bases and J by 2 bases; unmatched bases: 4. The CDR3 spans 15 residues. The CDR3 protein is CASSEPGGGNQPQHF. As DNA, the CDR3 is TGTGCCAGCAGTGAGCCAGGGGGTGGCAATCAGCCCCAGCATTTT.

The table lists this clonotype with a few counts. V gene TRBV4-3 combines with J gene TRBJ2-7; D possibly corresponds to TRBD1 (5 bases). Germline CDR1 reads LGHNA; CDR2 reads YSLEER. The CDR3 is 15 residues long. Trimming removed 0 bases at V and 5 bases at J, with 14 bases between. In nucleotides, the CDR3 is TGCGCCAGCAGCCAAGAGAGGCAGGGTAATAACGAGCAGTACTTC. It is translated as CASSQERQGNNEQYF.

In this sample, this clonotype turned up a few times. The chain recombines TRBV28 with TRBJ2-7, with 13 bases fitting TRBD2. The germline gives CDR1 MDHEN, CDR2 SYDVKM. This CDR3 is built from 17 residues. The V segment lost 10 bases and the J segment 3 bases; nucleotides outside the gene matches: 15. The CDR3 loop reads CATEGVGLAGLGYEQYF. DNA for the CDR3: TGTGCCACTGAAGGAGTGGGACTAGCGGGGCTGGGCTACGAGCAGTACTTC. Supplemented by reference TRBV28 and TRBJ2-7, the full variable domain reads DVKVTQSSRYLVKRTGEKVFLECVQDMDHENMFWYRQDPGLGLRLIYFSYDVKMKEKGDIPEGYSVSREKKERFSLILESASTNQTSMYLCATEGVGLAGLGYEQYFGPGTRLTVT.

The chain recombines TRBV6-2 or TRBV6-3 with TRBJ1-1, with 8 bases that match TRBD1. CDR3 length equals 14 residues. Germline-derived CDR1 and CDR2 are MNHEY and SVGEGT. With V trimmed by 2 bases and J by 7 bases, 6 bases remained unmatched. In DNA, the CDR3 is TGTGCCAGCAGTTACGCGCAGGGGGCAGGTGAAGCTTTCTTT. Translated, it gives CASSYAQGAGEAFF.

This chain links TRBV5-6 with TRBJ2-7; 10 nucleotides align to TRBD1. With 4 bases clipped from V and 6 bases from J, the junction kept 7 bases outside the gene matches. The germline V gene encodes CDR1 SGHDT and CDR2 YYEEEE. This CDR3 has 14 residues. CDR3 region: CASSPTGTGAEQYF. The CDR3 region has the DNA TGTGCCAGCAGCCCAACCGGGACAGGGGCCGAGCAGTACTTC.

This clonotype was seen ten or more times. The CDR3 DNA follows: TGTGCCAGCAGCCCGAGCCACTCCTACAATGAGCAGTTCTTC. This sequence encodes CASSPSHSYNEQFF. This chain joins TRBV3-1 and TRBJ2-1; D uncertain. The germline gives CDR1 LGHDT, CDR2 YNNKEL (reference sequence). This CDR3 region has 14 residues. Trimming took 4 bases from V and 0 from J, leaving 7 bases between them.

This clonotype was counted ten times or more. This CDR3 reads CASSPGTRSSHNEQFF. CDR3 nucleotide sequence: TGTGCCAGCAGTCCGGGGACTAGATCGTCGCACAATGAGCAGTTCTTC. This chain connects TRBV12-3 or TRBV12-4 to TRBJ2-1, with 8 bases aligning to TRBD2. The CDR3 length is 16 residues. J lost 5 bases, V lost 5 bases, and 11 bases had no gene match.

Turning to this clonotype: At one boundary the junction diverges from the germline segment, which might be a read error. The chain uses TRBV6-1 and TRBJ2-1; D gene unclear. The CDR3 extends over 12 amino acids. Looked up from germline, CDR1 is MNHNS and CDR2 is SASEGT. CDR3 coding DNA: TGTGCCAGCAGCGAAGCTTACAATGAGCAGTTCTTC. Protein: CASSEAYNEQFF.